This record looks at one TCR beta chain sequence and its context. Its antigen is still unknown. This sample stems from a study of cytomegalovirus exposure and HLA in healthy donors. General observations from the study: It was reported that the classifier diagnosed cytomegalovirus status with high specificity and sensitivity in both the original and validation cohorts. More clonal expansion characterized HLA-associated TCR beta chains than equally common others in a later analysis.

Germline values: CDR1 SEHNR, CDR2 FQNEAQ (reference sequence). The CDR3 is made up of 15 amino acids. The germline V and J ends were trimmed by 1 base and 4 bases, with 12 bases remaining between them. Researchers ran the PCR with 60 Vbeta and 13 Jbeta primers. Assay: immunoSEQ multiplex PCR; the TCRdb copy retains only in-frame clones and omits some. The sample lists over 100,000 clones, approximately 74% occurring once. The chain links TRBV7-9 to TRBJ2-3; the D gene is possibly TRBD1 (5 bases). This receptor was obtained from a male donor in good health and CMV-seronegative. The specimen sequenced was PBMCs. As DNA, the CDR3 is TGTGCCAGCAGCTTAGTGGGTCAGGGCTCAGATACGCAGTATTTT. It encodes CASSLVGQGSDTQYF.